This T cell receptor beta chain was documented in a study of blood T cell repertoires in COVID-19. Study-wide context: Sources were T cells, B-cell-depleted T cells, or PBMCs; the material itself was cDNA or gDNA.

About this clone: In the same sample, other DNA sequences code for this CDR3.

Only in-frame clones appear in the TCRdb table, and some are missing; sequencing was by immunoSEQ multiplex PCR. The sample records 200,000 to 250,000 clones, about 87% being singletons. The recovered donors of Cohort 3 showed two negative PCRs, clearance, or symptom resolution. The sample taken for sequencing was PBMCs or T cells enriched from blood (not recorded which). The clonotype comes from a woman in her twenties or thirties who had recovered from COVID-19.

This chain's CDR3 is CSASVTYEQYF. CDR3 DNA sequence: TGCAGTGCTAGCGTAACCTACGAGCAGTACTTC. This chain links TRBV20-1 with TRBJ2-7; D uncertain. Per germline, CDR1 DFQATT and CDR2 SNEGSKA (reference sequence). The germline V and J ends were trimmed by 3 bases and 2 bases, with 5 bases remaining between them. The CDR3 spans 11 residues.